The 9 T cell receptor beta chains below come from one sample, sequenced in a study of cytomegalovirus exposure and HLA in healthy donors. The PCR contained 60 Vbeta and 13 Jbeta primers. Produced via immunoSEQ multiplex PCR; TCRdb's table is partial and in-frame only. The repertoire holds 160,000 or so clones, about 78% seen once, with approximately 2.5% in the top ten. The sequenced sample consisted of PBMCs. These receptors were obtained from a man aged 60-69 years in good health and CMV-seronegative.

This chain joins TRBV5-1 and TRBJ1-1; TRBD1 aligns across 7 bases. Per the germline V gene, CDR1 is SGHRS and CDR2 is YFSETQ. This CDR3 is 15 amino acids long. With 4 bases clipped from V and 5 bases from J, the junction kept 11 bases outside the gene matches. The CDR3 region is CASSLGLRGSTEAFF. CDR3 sequence (DNA): TGCGCCAGCAGCCTGGGGCTCAGGGGGAGTACTGAAGCTTTCTTT.

This sequence joins TRBV7-6 and TRBJ1-2, with 7 bases matching TRBD1. The V gene end was trimmed by 2 bases and the J gene end by 2 bases; junction bases not matched to a gene: 5. The CDR3 sequence is 15 residues long. CDR1 is SGHVS, CDR2 FNYEAQ, per germline. The DNA of the CDR3 is TGTGCCAGCAGCTTACGGACAGGCTACAACTATGGCTACACCTTC. This encodes CASSLRTGYNYGYTF.

V is TRBV5-6 and J is TRBJ1-3; 8 nucleotides align to TRBD1. This CDR3 has 17 residues. Germline values: CDR1 SGHDT, CDR2 YYEEEE. V was clipped by 2 bases and J by 0 bases; unmatched bases: 7. CDR3 amino acids: CASSFGQGDYSGNTIYF. The CDR3 DNA follows: TGTGCCAGCAGCTTTGGACAGGGTGATTACTCTGGAAACACCATATATTTT.

The rearrangement joins TRBV29-1 to TRBJ2-7, with a tentative D call TRBD1 (6 bases). Germline lookup yields CDR1 SQVTM and CDR2 ANQGSEA. V was clipped by 6 bases and J by 4 bases, with 16 bases between them. The CDR3 length is 13 residues. The CDR3 loop is CSVTDRSRYEQYF. The CDR3 nucleotides are TGCAGCGTAACGGACAGATCTAGATACGAGCAGTACTTC.

This clone was observed a few times. The chain couples TRBV5-6 to TRBJ2-7, with 10 bases matching TRBD1. V was clipped by 0 bases and J by 4 bases; unmatched bases: 7. Germline assignment: CDR1 SGHDT and CDR2 YYEEEE. The CDR3 spans 16 residues. The CDR3 nucleotides read TGTGCCAGCAGCTTGGTGGGGGGGACAGGGGAATACGAGCAGTACTTC. Its translation is CASSLVGGTGEYEQYF. Combining the CDR3 with reference TRBV5-6 and TRBJ2-7 gives the whole variable domain DAGVTQSPTHLIKTRGQQVTLRCSPKSGHDTVSWYQQALGQGPQFIFQYYEEEERQRGNFPDRFSGHQFPNYSSELNVNALLLGDSALYLCASSLVGGTGEYEQYFGPGTRLTVT.

The J gene is TRBJ1-5, the V gene TRBV5-1; unclear D gene. CDR1 is SGHRS and CDR2 is YFSETQ in the germline V gene. V lost 5 bases and J lost 0, with 12 bases in between. This CDR3 is built from 15 residues. CDR3 sequence reads: CASRPEVDSNQPQHF. DNA of the CDR3: TGCGCCAGCAGACCCGAGGTAGATAGCAATCAGCCCCAGCATTTT. The variable domain in full, completed from reference TRBV5-1 and TRBJ1-5, reads KAGVTQTPRYLIKTRGQQVTLSCSPISGHRSVSWYQQTPGQGLQFLFEYFSETQRNKGNFPGRFSGRQFSNSRSEMNVSTLELGDSALYLCASRPEVDSNQPQHFGDGTRLSIL.

The rearrangement joins TRBV28 to TRBJ2-2; D remains ambiguous. The CDR3 extends over 13 amino acids. Germline lookup yields CDR1 MDHEN and CDR2 SYDVKM. Trimming took off 7 bases at V and 7 bases at J, with 13 bases between the two ends. The CDR3 DNA reads TGTGCCAGCACTCGGGTTTTGAGCGGGGAGCTGTTTTTT. The encoded protein is CASTRVLSGELFF.

This clone appeared a single time. The rearrangement uses TRBV6-1 and TRBJ2-2, with D tentatively TRBD2 (7 bases). V shed 0 bases and J shed 4 bases, with 9 bases lying between them. Germline CDR1 reads MNHNS; CDR2 reads SASEGT. The CDR3 loop spans 15 amino acids. The CDR3 DNA reads TGTGCCAGCAGTGAAGCGGGGGGGCGCACCGGGGAGCTGTTTTTT. Encoded protein: CASSEAGGRTGELFF.

This chain joins TRBV19 and TRBJ1-5; the match to TRBD1 covers 7 bases. The CDR3 runs 15 residues. The ends lost 6 bases at V and 0 bases at J; junction bases unmatched: 5. Germline V gives CDR1 LNHDA, CDR2 SQIVND (reference sequence). The chain's CDR3 is CASSTGTASNQPQHF. In DNA, the CDR3 is TGTGCCAGTAGCACCGGGACAGCTAGCAATCAGCCCCAGCATTTT.